The 28 T cell receptor beta chains in this list originate from one sample, sequenced in a study of T cells in Graves' hyperthyroidism and ophthalmopathy. Amplified TCR beta CDR3 regions derived from RNA transcripts. An initial round of RT-PCR targeting the TCR CDR3 relied on the HTBI primer set. Each CDR3 protein gets one entry after TCRdb re-called the multiplex PCR reads with MiXCR. Here the sample spans over 650,000 distinct CDR3 sequences, about 45% being singletons. The sequencing input was peripheral blood or thyroid tissue (not recorded which). All receptors come from an adult man with Graves' disease, either hyperthyroidism or ophthalmopathy (not recorded which).

The chain links TRBV30 to TRBJ2-7; D is unresolved. Germline V CDR1 and CDR2: GTSNPN, SVGIG (reference sequence). The CDR3 runs 11 residues. V was pared by 3 bases and J by 5 bases, with 8 bases between. Here the CDR3 reads CAWSLKDEQYF. DNA of the CDR3: TGTGCCTGGAGCCTGAAAGACGAGCAGTACTTC.

The CDR3 here is CASSTATDPYEQYF. In DNA, the CDR3 is TGTGCCAGTAGTACTGCCACAGACCCCTACGAGCAGTACTTC. The chain employs TRBV19 and TRBJ2-7; D is unresolved. Germline CDR1 LNHDA, CDR2 SQIVND (reference sequence). The germline V and J ends were trimmed by 4 bases and 2 bases, with 12 bases remaining between them. The CDR3 length is 14 residues.

V is TRBV2 and J is TRBJ1-1; 11 bases are shared with TRBD1. Germline V gives CDR1 SNHLY, CDR2 FYNNEI. The CDR3 covers 15 residues. Trimming at V came to 8 bases and at J to 5 bases, leaving 10 bases not matched to a gene. CDR3 loop: CASSPQGQGGTEAFF. For the CDR3, the DNA is TGTGCCAGCTCACCACAGGGACAGGGGGGAACTGAAGCTTTCTTT.

The gene calls are TRBV7-2 and TRBJ2-2; tentative D call: TRBD2 (6 bases). Trimming cost V 4 bases and J 4 bases, with 19 bases left between them. The CDR3 has 17 residues. CDR1 is SGHTA and CDR2 is FQGNSA in the germline V gene. CDR3 nucleotides: TGTGCCAGCAGCTCCCATCCGCGGGGCTCCCTCACCGGGGAGCTGTTTTTT. Residues: CASSSHPRGSLTGELFF.

This rearrangement joins TRBV2 to TRBJ1-5; D is unclear. V lost 6 bases and J lost 0, with 15 bases in between. The CDR3 is 16 amino acids. CDR1 is SNHLY and CDR2 is FYNNEI in the germline V gene. CDR3 nucleotides: TGTGCCAGCAGCCAAGATCCGGGGAATAGCAATCAGCCCCAGCATTTT. It yields the protein CASSQDPGNSNQPQHF. Full variable domain (rest looked up from reference TRBV2 and TRBJ1-5): EPEVTQTPSHQVTQMGQEVILRCVPISNHLYFYWYRQILGQKVEFLVSFYNNEISEKSEIFDDQFSVERPDGSNFTLKIRSTKLEDSAMYFCASSQDPGNSNQPQHFGDGTRLSIL.

The rearrangement joins TRBV20-1 to TRBJ2-7; 9 bases align to TRBD1. Germline loops: CDR1 DFQATT, CDR2 SNEGSKA (reference sequence). The CDR3 has 15 amino acids. V was clipped by 2 bases and J by 6 bases; unmatched bases: 11. This chain's CDR3 is CSARRTGGTGSEQYF. In nucleotides, the CDR3 is TGCAGTGCTAGACGTACTGGCGGGACAGGGAGCGAGCAGTACTTC.

The CDR3 DNA follows: TGTGCCAGCAGTGATGGGGTCAGTTTTAGCAATCAGCCCCAGCATTTT. Its protein product is CASSDGVSFSNQPQHF. The chain uses TRBV6-1 and TRBJ1-5; no clear D. Germline loops: CDR1 MNHNS, CDR2 SASEGT. CDR3 length equals 16 residues. The V end lost 3 bases, the J end lost 0 bases, and 12 bases lay between the germline ends.

This clonotype has more than one count but fewer than ten. Relative to the germline gene, one junction end is altered; a read error may explain this. The genes are TRBV24-1 and TRBJ1-5; D unresolved. Germline V CDR1 and CDR2: KGHDR, SFDVKD. There are 15 residues in the CDR3. The CDR3 reads CASSPIRLSNQPQHF. CDR3 coding DNA: TGTGCCAGCAGTCCGATTCGGCTTAGCAATCAGCCCCAGCATTTT.

This clonotype was counted between two and nine times. The rearrangement joins TRBV7-3 to TRBJ1-1; D remains unclear. The V gene lost 4 bases and the J gene lost 1 base, with 7 bases spanning the gap. CDR3 length: 13 residues. Germline V gene sequence: CDR1 SGHTA, CDR2 FQGTGA. CDR3 bases: TGTGCCAGCAGCTCCTATAAGAACACTGAAGCTTTCTTT. It encodes CASSSYKNTEAFF.

There are many counts of this clonotype. This rearrangement joins TRBV29-1 to TRBJ2-7; 10 bases are shared with TRBD2. This CDR3 is built from 14 residues. V shed 2 bases, J shed 4 bases, and the junction held 5 bases outside the gene matches. From germline, CDR1 is SQVTM and CDR2 ANQGSEA. The CDR3 bases are TGCAGCGTTGAACCGTCTAGCGGGAGTTACGAGCAGTACTTC. Residues: CSVEPSSGSYEQYF.

The V gene is TRBV7-2, the J gene TRBJ1-5; no clear D. CDR3 size: 16 residues. Germline CDR1 SGHTA, CDR2 FQGNSA. Trimming shortened V by 4 bases and J by 0 bases, and 13 bases separated the two germline ends. The CDR3 sequence: CASSSTDGNSNQPQHF. CDR3 bases: TGTGCCAGCAGCTCCACGGACGGCAATAGCAATCAGCCCCAGCATTTT.

This clonotype was counted between two and nine times. This chain links TRBV7-2 with TRBJ1-1, with 8 bases lining up with TRBD1. Trimming cost V 1 base and J 4 bases; bases outside gene matches: 5. The CDR3 is 15 amino acids. Germline CDR1 SGHTA, CDR2 FQGNSA. DNA of the CDR3: TGTGCCAGCAGCTTAGAGACAGGGGTTGCCACTGAAGCTTTCTTT. Its protein product is CASSLETGVATEAFF. The variable domain in full, with the rest retrieved from reference TRBV7-2 and TRBJ1-1, is GAGVSQSPSNKVTEKGKDVELRCDPISGHTALYWYRQSLGQGLEFLIYFQGNSAPDKSGLPSDRFSAERTGGSVSTLTIQRTQQEDSAVYLCASSLETGVATEAFFGQGTRLTVV.

At least ten counts were recorded for this clonotype. The chain has TRBV2 and TRBJ1-1; 7 nucleotides agree with TRBD1. J lost 6 bases, V lost 6 bases, and 10 bases had no gene match. CDR1 and CDR2 (germline): SNHLY, FYNNEI. The CDR3 length is 14 residues. CDR3 nucleotides: TGTGCCAGCAGCCCTCCGACAGGGTACCCTGAAGCTTTCTTT. Residues: CASSPPTGYPEAFF.

The CDR3 region is CASTTARTGKNYGYTF. The CDR3 nucleotides read TGTGCCAGCACAACCGCTAGGACAGGGAAGAACTATGGCTACACCTTC. This chain joins TRBV2 and TRBJ1-2, with TRBD1 matching over 8 bases. Germline loops: CDR1 SNHLY, CDR2 FYNNEI. Trimming at V came to 7 bases and at J to 2 bases, leaving 12 bases not matched to a gene. The CDR3 consists of 16 residues.

This clonotype showed up just once. This chain connects TRBV10-3 to TRBJ1-1; D gene uncertain. The CDR3 is 14 amino acids. Trimming took 3 bases from V and 3 from J, leaving 11 bases between them. CDR1 is ENHRY, CDR2 SYGVKD, per germline. The DNA for the CDR3 is TGTGCCATCAGTGAACGGGTTGCGGACACTGAAGCTTTCTTT. Protein product: CAISERVADTEAFF.

The chain joins TRBV7-1 to TRBJ1-6; 7 bases line up with TRBD1. TRBV7-1 is filed as an ORF, its function uncertain. V gave up 3 bases and J gave up 6 bases; unmatched junction bases: 11. This CDR3 region has 17 residues. Written as DNA, the CDR3 is TGTGCCAGCAGCTCGCACGACCGACAGGGAACTAATTCACCCCTCCACTTT. It is translated as CASSSHDRQGTNSPLHF.

The DNA of the CDR3 is TGTGCCACCAGCGGACAGGATGGCTACACCTTC. Protein: CATSGQDGYTF. This chain joins TRBV15 and TRBJ1-2, with 7 bases that match TRBD1. The V gene's germline CDR1 is LNHNV and CDR2 YYDKDF (reference sequence). The CDR3 is 11 amino acids. Trimming took 5 bases from V and 6 from J; bases not matched to a gene: 0.

The chain is built from TRBV7-9 and TRBJ2-7, with 8 bases that match TRBD1. The CDR3 runs to 14 residues. V trimming: 5 bases; J trimming: 9 bases; junction bases outside the gene matches: 12. Germline V gene sequence: CDR1 SEHNR, CDR2 FQNEAQ (reference sequence). The CDR3 loop is CASSETGAESGQYF. The CDR3 DNA reads as TGTGCCAGCAGCGAGACAGGGGCCGAGTCGGGGCAGTACTTC.

This clonotype was observed at least ten times. The chain is built from TRBV24-1 and TRBJ1-5; D gene ambiguous. The germline V gene encodes CDR1 KGHDR and CDR2 SFDVKD. The CDR3 loop spans 13 amino acids. V gave up 7 bases and J gave up 1 base, with 7 bases separating them. In DNA form, the CDR3 reads TGTGCCACCAGGGTATCCAGCAATCAGCCCCAGCATTTT. Translation gives CATRVSSNQPQHF.

This clonotype was counted only a few times. J is TRBJ1-5 and V is TRBV12-3 or TRBV12-4, with D possibly TRBD1 on 5 matching bases. This CDR3 has 14 residues. V gave up 4 bases and J gave up 6 bases, with 13 bases separating them. The CDR3 nucleotides read TGTGCCAGCAGTTACTCGGAGGGGATTCAGCCCCAGCATTTT. This sequence encodes CASSYSEGIQPQHF.

A remark on this clonotype: The junction and the germline gene differ at one end; a read error may be behind it. The chain is built from TRBV6-5 and TRBJ1-3; D is unclear. Germline CDR1 and CDR2: MNHEY and SVGAGI. The CDR3 runs to 15 residues. The CDR3: CVSSYSRLAGNTIYF. The CDR3, as DNA: TGTGTCAGCAGTTACTCGAGGTTGGCTGGAAACACCATATATTTT.

The chain has TRBV29-1 and TRBJ2-7; 8 nucleotides match TRBD1. The CDR3 loop spans 11 amino acids. V shed 8 bases and J 5 bases; nucleotides not matched to a gene: 5. Germline lookup yields CDR1 SQVTM and CDR2 ANQGSEA. Here the CDR3 reads CSLDRADEQYF. Here the CDR3 DNA reads TGCAGCTTGGACAGGGCGGACGAGCAGTACTTC.

With regard to this clonotype: This may come from a read error, since a much larger clone is one base off. The CDR3 bases are TGTGCCAGCAGCTCCGGGACAGGGGACGACGAGCAGTACTTC. Translating gives CASSSGTGDDEQYF. The chain is built from TRBV7-1 and TRBJ2-7; TRBD1 matches 10 bases. TRBV7-1 is noted as an ORF with a role that remains uncertain. With 3 bases clipped from V and 5 bases from J, the junction kept 4 bases outside the gene matches. CDR3 length: 14 amino acids.

On this clonotype itself: A much more abundant neighbour one base away suggests this may be a read error. J is TRBJ1-1 and V is TRBV29-1; D perhaps matches TRBD1 (6 bases). The CDR3 extends over 13 amino acids. Germline V gene lookup returns CDR1 SQVTM and CDR2 ANQGSEA. The germline V and J ends were trimmed by 4 bases and 1 base, with 10 bases remaining between them. The CDR3 region is CSVGGPGNTEAFF. CDR3 sequence (DNA): TGCAGCGTTGGGGGGCCGGGGAACACTGAAGCTTTCTTT.

This clonotype showed up just once. The rearrangement joins TRBV7-9 to TRBJ2-5, with 7 bases that match TRBD2. Germline values: CDR1 SEHNR, CDR2 FQNEAQ (reference sequence). V was pared by 11 bases and J by 7 bases, with 22 bases of the junction left unmatched. The CDR3 length is 16 residues. The CDR3 loop is CAGLAIGGSGLSTQYF. In nucleotides, the CDR3 is TGTGCCGGTTTAGCTATAGGCGGGAGTGGGCTTTCGACCCAGTACTTC.

J is TRBJ1-4 and V is TRBV2, with D possibly matching TRBD1 (5 bases). The CDR3 spans 15 residues. In germline, CDR1 is SNHLY, CDR2 FYNNEI. V dropped 2 bases and J dropped 3 bases, with 10 bases sitting between them. CDR3 DNA sequence: TGTGCCAGCAGTGAACCGGGGGTCTCTAATGAAAAACTGTTTTTT. It codes for CASSEPGVSNEKLFF. Drawing the rest from reference TRBV2 and TRBJ1-4, the complete variable domain is EPEVTQTPSHQVTQMGQEVILRCVPISNHLYFYWYRQILGQKVEFLVSFYNNEISEKSEIFDDQFSVERPDGSNFTLKIRSTKLEDSAMYFCASSEPGVSNEKLFFGSGTQLSVL.

Turning to this clonotype: At one end, the junction sequence differs from germline, possibly due to a read error. V usage is TRBV7-3 and J usage is TRBJ1-2; 12 nucleotides match TRBD1. Germline V lookup: CDR1 SGHTA, CDR2 FQGTGA. This CDR3 spans 15 amino acids. This CDR3 is CASSQPGQGARGYTF. The CDR3 DNA sequence: TGCGCCAGCAGCCAGCCGGGACAGGGGGCAAGAGGCTACACCTTC.

Comment on this clonotype: Possible read error: a much larger clone is one base away. This sequence joins TRBV7-9 and TRBJ1-4; no clear D gene. CDR3 size: 14 residues. CDR1 and CDR2 from the germline V gene are SEHNR and FQNEAQ (reference sequence). This CDR3 is CAGSFSATNEKLFF. CDR3 nucleotide sequence: TGTGCCGGCAGCTTTAGCGCAACTAATGAAAAACTGTTTTTT. The complete variable domain, with remaining parts taken from reference TRBV7-9 and TRBJ1-4, reads DTGVSQNPRHKITKRGQNVTFRCDPISEHNRLYWYRQTLGQGPEFLTYFQNEAQLEKSRLLSDRFSAERPKGSFSTLEIQRTEQGDSAMYLCAGSFSATNEKLFFGSGTQLSVL.